Below, 12 T cell receptor beta chains from the same sample are listed, as sequenced in a study of shared clonotypes between healthy human individuals. Only in-frame clones appear in the TCRdb table, and some are missing; sequencing was by immunoSEQ multiplex PCR. The table has about 1.1 million clones, approximately 80% seen once. The sample taken for sequencing was memory CD4+ T cells from PBMCs. Documented subset: CD45RA-negative fraction. The source is a man aged 18 to 30 in good health. Some clones in this sample may be carry-over from other donors' samples.

This clone was found a few times. CDR3 bases: TGTGCCACCCACTCGGGCTATGGCTACACCTTC. Amino acid sequence: CATHSGYGYTF. The V and J genes are TRBV10-3 and TRBJ1-2; D is unclear. Looked up from germline, CDR1 is ENHRY and CDR2 is SYGVKD. CDR3 size: 11 residues. Trimming cost V 10 bases and J 4 bases, with 10 bases left between them.

The V call is TRBV29-1, the J call TRBJ1-1; no firm D call. CDR1 is SQVTM, CDR2 ANQGSEA, per germline. This CDR3 contains 13 residues. Trimming left V 5 bases short and J 3 bases short, with 13 bases between. DNA of the CDR3: TGCAGCGTTTCGGGCAGGAGCTACACTGAAGCTTTCTTT. It yields the protein CSVSGRSYTEAFF.

Of note for this clone: The sample holds other DNA sequences that translate to the same CDR3. The V call is TRBV5-1, the J call TRBJ2-7; 7 bases align to TRBD2. J gave up 1 base and V 0 bases, and 1 base lay outside the gene matches. CDR1 is SGHRS, CDR2 YFSETQ, per germline. The CDR3 length is 14 residues. The CDR3 DNA reads as TGCGCCAGCAGCTTGGCGGGAGGTTCCTACGAGCAGTACTTC. Translated, it gives CASSLAGGSYEQYF.

V gene TRBV7-3 combines with J gene TRBJ2-1; no definite D call. V lost 8 bases to trimming and J lost 0 bases, with 11 bases between them. This CDR3 has 14 amino acids. Germline V gene sequence: CDR1 SGHTA, CDR2 FQGTGA. Here the CDR3 DNA reads TGTGCCAGCGGCAACTATGGCTCCTACAATGAGCAGTTCTTC. It codes for CASGNYGSYNEQFF.

Worth noting for this clone: A read error likely explains this, since a far larger clone differs by one base. The chain has TRBV29-1 and TRBJ1-1; no definite D call. The CDR3 sequence is 11 residues long. V was pared by 7 bases and J by 1 base, with 7 bases between. Per the germline V gene, CDR1 is SQVTM and CDR2 is ANQGSEA. DNA for the CDR3: TGCAGCGCTGCAGGGAACACTGAAGCTTTCTTT. It specifies CSAAGNTEAFF.

The chain is built from TRBV28 and TRBJ1-2, with 9 bases lining up with TRBD1. CDR3 length: 15 residues. After removal of 7 bases from V and 2 bases from J, the junction contained 8 bases not matched to a gene. Per the germline V gene, CDR1 is MDHEN and CDR2 is SYDVKM. Here the CDR3 reads CASTTGGRGNYGYTF. The CDR3 DNA is TGTGCCAGCACTACAGGGGGCCGGGGGAACTATGGCTACACCTTC.

CDR3 bases: TGTGCCACCAGCGACTCCTACAATGAGCAGTTCTTC. It translates to CATSDSYNEQFF. V usage is TRBV6-5 and J usage is TRBJ2-1; D call uncertain. The ends were cut back, 10 bases at V and 0 bases at J, with 7 bases in the middle. The CDR3 totals 12 residues. Germline V CDR1 and CDR2: MNHEY, SVGAGI.

This clone was counted a single time. The chain has TRBV28 and TRBJ2-1; 8 nucleotides match TRBD2. Per the germline V gene, CDR1 is MDHEN and CDR2 is SYDVKM. Trimming at V came to 8 bases and at J to 4 bases, leaving 10 bases not matched to a gene. The CDR3 loop spans 15 amino acids. CDR3 in amino acids: CASRRAGGEYNEQFF. The CDR3 nucleotides read TGTGCCAGCCGGAGGGCGGGAGGAGAGTACAATGAGCAGTTCTTC.

This clone was counted between two and nine times. The chain uses TRBV28 and TRBJ2-7; perhaps TRBD1 as D (6 bases). Germline V lookup: CDR1 MDHEN, CDR2 SYDVKM. V was clipped by 6 bases and J by 5 bases, with 20 bases between them. The CDR3 loop spans 15 amino acids. Here the CDR3 DNA reads TGTGCCAGCAGCCTGTCTAACAGGGCAGGGGACGAGCAGTACTTC. This codes for CASSLSNRAGDEQYF.

The chain uses TRBV5-1 and TRBJ1-1; perhaps TRBD1 as D (6 bases). This CDR3 has 14 amino acids. CDR1 is SGHRS, CDR2 YFSETQ, per germline. The V and J ends lost 7 bases and 4 bases respectively, with 17 bases between them. CDR3 sequence: CASRSVTGGTEAFF. The CDR3 nucleotides are TGCGCCAGCCGATCTGTGACAGGAGGCACTGAAGCTTTCTTT.

This chain connects TRBV28 to TRBJ1-3; TRBD1 aligns across 9 bases. Per the germline V gene, CDR1 is MDHEN and CDR2 is SYDVKM. J lost 1 base, V lost 7 bases, and 26 bases had no gene match. The CDR3 consists of 22 residues. CDR3 sequence (DNA): TGTGCCAGCAACCTTAACTTTGCCCTCGAACGTGGACAGGGGCTATCTGGAAACACCATATATTTT. Its protein product is CASNLNFALERGQGLSGNTIYF. Combining the CDR3 with reference TRBV28 and TRBJ1-3 gives the whole variable domain DVKVTQSSRYLVKRTGEKVFLECVQDMDHENMFWYRQDPGLGLRLIYFSYDVKMKEKGDIPEGYSVSREKKERFSLILESASTNQTSMYLCASNLNFALERGQGLSGNTIYFGEGSWLTVV.

The chain recombines TRBV30 with TRBJ2-1; tentatively, D is TRBD2 (6 bases). The V and J ends lost 0 bases and 9 bases respectively, with 12 bases between them. From germline, CDR1 is GTSNPN and CDR2 SVGIG (reference sequence). The CDR3 covers 13 residues. CDR3 nucleotide sequence: TGTGCCTGGAGTGTCAGCCTAGCGACTGAGCAGTTCTTC. Protein product: CAWSVSLATEQFF. Supplemented by reference TRBV30 and TRBJ2-1, the full variable domain reads SQTIHQWPATLVQPVGSPLSLECTVEGTSNPNLYWYRQAAGRGLQLLFYSVGIGQISSEVPQNLSASRPQDRQFILSSKKLLLSDSGFYLCAWSVSLATEQFFGPGTRLTVL.